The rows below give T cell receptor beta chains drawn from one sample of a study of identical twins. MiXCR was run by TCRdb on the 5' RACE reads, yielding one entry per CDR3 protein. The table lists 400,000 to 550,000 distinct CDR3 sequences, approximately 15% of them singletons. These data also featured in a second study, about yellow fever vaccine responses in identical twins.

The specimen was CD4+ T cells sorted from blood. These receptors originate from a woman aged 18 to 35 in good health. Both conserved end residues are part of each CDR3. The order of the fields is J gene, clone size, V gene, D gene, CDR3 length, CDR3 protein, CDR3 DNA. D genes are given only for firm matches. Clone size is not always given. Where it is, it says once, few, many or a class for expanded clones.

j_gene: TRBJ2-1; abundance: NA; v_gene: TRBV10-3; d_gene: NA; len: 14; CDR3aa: CAISESPGDNEQFF; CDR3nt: TGTGCCATCAGTGAATCGCCAGGGGACAATGAGCAGTTCTTC
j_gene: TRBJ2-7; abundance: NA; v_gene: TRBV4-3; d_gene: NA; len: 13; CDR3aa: CASSQAWRMEQYF; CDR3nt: TGCGCCAGCAGCCAAGCCTGGAGGATGGAGCAGTACTTC
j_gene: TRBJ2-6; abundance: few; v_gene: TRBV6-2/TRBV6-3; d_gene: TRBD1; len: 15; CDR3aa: CASSRQGPGANVLTF; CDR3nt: TGTGCCAGCAGTCGACAGGGTCCCGGGGCCAACGTCCTGACTTTC
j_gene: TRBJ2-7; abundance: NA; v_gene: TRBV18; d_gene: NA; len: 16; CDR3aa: CASSLLPGANIYEQYF; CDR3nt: TGTGCCAGCTCCCTTCTGCCGGGGGCGAATATTTACGAGCAGTACTTC
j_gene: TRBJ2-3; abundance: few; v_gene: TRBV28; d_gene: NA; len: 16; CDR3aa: CASSLYQGSGLDTQYF; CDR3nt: TGTGCCAGCAGTTTATACCAGGGAAGCGGGTTGGATACGCAGTATTTT
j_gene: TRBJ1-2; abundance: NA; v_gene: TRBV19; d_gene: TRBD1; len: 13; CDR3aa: CASSYGGGGGYTF; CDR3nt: TGTGCCAGTAGTTATGGAGGGGGCGGTGGCTACACCTTC
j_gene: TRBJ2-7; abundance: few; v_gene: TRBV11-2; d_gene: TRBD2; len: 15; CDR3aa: CASGGLAGRSYEQYF; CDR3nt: TGTGCCAGCGGGGGACTAGCGGGGCGCTCCTACGAGCAGTACTTC
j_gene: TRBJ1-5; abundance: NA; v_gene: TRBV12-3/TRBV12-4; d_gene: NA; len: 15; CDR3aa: CASSFLGDSNQPQHF; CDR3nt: TGTGCCAGCAGTTTCTTGGGGGACAGCAATCAGCCCCAGCATTTT
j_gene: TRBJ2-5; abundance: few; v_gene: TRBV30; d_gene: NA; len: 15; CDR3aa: CAWTLTGVRPGAQYF; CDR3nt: TGTGCCTGGACTTTAACGGGGGTCCGCCCCGGAGCCCAGTACTTC
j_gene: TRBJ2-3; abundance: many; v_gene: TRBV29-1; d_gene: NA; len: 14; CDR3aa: CSVEEQAMTDTQYF; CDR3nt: TGCAGCGTTGAAGAGCAGGCGATGACAGATACGCAGTATTTT
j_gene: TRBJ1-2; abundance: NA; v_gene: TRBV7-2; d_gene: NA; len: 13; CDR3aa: CASRPSRNYGYTF; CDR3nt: TGTGCCAGCAGACCAAGCCGTAACTATGGCTACACCTTC
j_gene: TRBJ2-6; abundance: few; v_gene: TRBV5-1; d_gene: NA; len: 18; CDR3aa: CASSLAGQSSSGANVLTF; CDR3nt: TGCGCCAGCAGCTTGGCCGGGCAGTCTAGCTCTGGGGCCAACGTCCTGACTTTC
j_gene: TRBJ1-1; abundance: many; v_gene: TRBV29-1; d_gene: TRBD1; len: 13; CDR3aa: CSAKGQGGTEAFF; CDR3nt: TGCAGCGCCAAGGGTCAGGGGGGCACTGAAGCTTTCTTT
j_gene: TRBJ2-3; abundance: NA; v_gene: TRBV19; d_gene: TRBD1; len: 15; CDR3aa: CASRTQGVQTDTQYF; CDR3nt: TGTGCCAGTCGAACACAGGGGGTCCAGACAGATACGCAGTATTTT
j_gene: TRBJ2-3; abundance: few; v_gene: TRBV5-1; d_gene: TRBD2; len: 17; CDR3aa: CASSLPGAGGNTDTQYF; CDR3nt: TGCGCCAGCAGCCTGCCCGGAGCGGGGGGGAACACAGATACGCAGTATTTT
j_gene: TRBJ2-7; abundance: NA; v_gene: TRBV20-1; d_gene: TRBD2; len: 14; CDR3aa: CSAYLAGVIYEQYF; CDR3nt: TGCAGTGCCTACCTAGCGGGAGTGATCTACGAGCAGTACTTC
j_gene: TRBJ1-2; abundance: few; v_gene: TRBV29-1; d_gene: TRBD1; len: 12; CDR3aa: CSVRSVARGHTF; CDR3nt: TGCAGCGTCCGAAGTGTGGCAAGGGGGCACACCTTC
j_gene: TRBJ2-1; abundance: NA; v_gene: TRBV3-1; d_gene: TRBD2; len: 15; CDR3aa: CASSQRGGIYNEQFF; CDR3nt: TGTGCCAGCAGCCAACGCGGGGGGATCTACAATGAGCAGTTCTTC
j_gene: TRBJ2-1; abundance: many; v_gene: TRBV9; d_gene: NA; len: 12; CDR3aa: CASSVEGVEQFF; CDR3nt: TGTGCCAGCAGCGTAGAAGGGGTCGAGCAGTTCTTC
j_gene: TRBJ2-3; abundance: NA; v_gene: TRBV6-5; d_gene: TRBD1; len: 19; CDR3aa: CASSSRAGTGGALTDTQYF; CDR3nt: TGTGCCAGCAGTTCCCGTGCCGGGACAGGGGGCGCGTTGACAGATACGCAGTATTTT
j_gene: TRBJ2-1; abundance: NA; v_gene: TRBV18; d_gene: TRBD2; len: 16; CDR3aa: CASSNGTSGPYNEQFF; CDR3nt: TGTGCCAGCTCAAATGGGACTAGCGGGCCGTACAATGAGCAGTTCTTC
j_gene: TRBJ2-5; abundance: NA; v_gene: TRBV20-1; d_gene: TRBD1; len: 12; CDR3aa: CSGTQGALTQYF; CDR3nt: TGCAGTGGGACCCAGGGGGCTTTAACCCAGTACTTC
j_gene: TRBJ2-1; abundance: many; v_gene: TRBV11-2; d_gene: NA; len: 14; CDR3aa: CASSKGGTGGEQFF; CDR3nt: TGTGCCAGCAGCAAAGGGGGGACTGGAGGTGAGCAGTTCTTC
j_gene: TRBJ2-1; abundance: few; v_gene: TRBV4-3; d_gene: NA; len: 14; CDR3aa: CASSQDARNNEQFF; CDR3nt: TGCGCCAGCAGCCAAGATGCTAGAAACAATGAGCAGTTCTTC
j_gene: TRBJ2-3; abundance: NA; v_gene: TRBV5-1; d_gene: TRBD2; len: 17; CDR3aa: CASSLAIAGGHTDTQYF; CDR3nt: TGCGCCAGCAGCTTGGCCATAGCGGGGGGCCACACAGATACGCAGTATTTT
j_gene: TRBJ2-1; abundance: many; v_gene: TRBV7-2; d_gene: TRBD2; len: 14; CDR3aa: CASSVSGPNNEQFF; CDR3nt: TGTGCCAGCAGCGTTAGCGGGCCTAACAATGAGCAGTTCTTC
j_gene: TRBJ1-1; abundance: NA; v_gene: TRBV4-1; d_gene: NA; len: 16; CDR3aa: CASSRSGAQGNTEAFF; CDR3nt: TGCGCCAGCAGCCGTTCAGGGGCCCAAGGGAACACTGAAGCTTTCTTT
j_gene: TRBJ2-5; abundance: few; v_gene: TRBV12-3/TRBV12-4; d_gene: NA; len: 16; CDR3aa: CASSSAHHSSLETQYF; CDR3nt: TGTGCCAGCAGTTCGGCCCACCATTCTAGCCTCGAGACCCAGTACTTC
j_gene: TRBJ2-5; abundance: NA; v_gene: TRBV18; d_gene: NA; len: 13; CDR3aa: CASSPGSVETQYF; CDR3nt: TGTGCCAGCTCACCAGGGTCGGTGGAGACCCAGTACTTC
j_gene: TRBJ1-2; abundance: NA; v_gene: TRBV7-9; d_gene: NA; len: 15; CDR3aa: CASSLVGQGNYGYTF; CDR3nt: TGTGCCAGCAGCTTAGTGGGGCAGGGGAACTATGGCTACACCTTC
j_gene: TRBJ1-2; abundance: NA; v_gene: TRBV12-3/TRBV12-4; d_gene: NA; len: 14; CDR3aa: CASSPGQDVRGYTF; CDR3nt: TGTGCCAGCAGCCCCGGGCAGGACGTTAGGGGCTACACCTTC
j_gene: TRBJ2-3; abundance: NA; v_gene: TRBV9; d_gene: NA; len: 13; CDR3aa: CASSVARVIPEYF; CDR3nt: TGTGCCAGCAGCGTAGCTCGCGTTATTCCGGAGTATTTT
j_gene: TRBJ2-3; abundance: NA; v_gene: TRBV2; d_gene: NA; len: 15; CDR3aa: CASNRGSVRTDTQYF; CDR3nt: TGTGCCAGCAACCGGGGGTCGGTTCGCACAGATACGCAGTATTTT
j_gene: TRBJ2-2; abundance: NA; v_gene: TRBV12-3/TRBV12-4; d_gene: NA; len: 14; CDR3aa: CATQKGGQPGELFF; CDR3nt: TGTGCCACGCAAAAGGGGGGACAACCCGGGGAGCTGTTTTTT
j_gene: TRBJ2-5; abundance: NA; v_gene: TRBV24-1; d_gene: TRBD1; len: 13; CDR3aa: CATSRDSQETQYF; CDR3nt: TGTGCCACCAGCCGGGACAGCCAAGAGACCCAGTACTTC
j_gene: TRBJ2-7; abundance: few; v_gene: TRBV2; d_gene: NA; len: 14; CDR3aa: CASKSDRYSYEQYF; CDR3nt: TGTGCCAGCAAGTCGGACCGATACTCCTACGAGCAGTACTTC
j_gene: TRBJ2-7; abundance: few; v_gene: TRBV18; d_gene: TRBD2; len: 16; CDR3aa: CASSPTSGAPLGEQYF; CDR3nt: TGTGCCAGCTCACCGACTAGCGGGGCACCACTGGGGGAGCAGTACTTC
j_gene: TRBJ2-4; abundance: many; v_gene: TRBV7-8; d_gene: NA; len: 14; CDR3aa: CASSLEQGKNIQYF; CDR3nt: TGTGCCAGCAGCTTAGAGCAGGGGAAAAACATTCAGTACTTC
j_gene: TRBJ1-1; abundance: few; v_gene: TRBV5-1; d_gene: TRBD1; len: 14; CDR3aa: CASTPGQLNTEAFF; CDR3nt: TGCGCCAGCACCCCGGGACAGTTGAACACTGAAGCTTTCTTT
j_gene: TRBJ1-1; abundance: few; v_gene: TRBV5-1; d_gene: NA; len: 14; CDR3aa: CASSVSADNTEAFF; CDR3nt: TGCGCCAGCAGCGTGAGCGCGGACAACACTGAAGCTTTCTTT
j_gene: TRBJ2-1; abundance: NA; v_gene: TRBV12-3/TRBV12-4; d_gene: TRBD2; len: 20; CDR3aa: CASKGLWASGRRSGYNEQFF; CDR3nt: TGTGCCAGCAAGGGGTTGTGGGCTAGCGGGAGACGATCAGGTTACAATGAGCAGTTCTTC
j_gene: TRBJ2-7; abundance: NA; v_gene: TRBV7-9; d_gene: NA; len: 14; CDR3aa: CASSLPGDANEQYF; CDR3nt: TGTGCCAGCAGCCTCCCTGGAGACGCTAACGAGCAGTACTTC
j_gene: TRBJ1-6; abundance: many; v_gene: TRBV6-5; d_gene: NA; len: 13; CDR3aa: CASSSRPGLPLHF; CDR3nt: TGTGCCAGCAGTTCCCGGCCAGGACTTCCCCTCCACTTT
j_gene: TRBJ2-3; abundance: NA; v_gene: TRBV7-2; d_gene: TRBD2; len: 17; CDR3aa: CASSLGATSGGRVTQYF; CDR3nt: TGTGCCAGCAGCTTAGGGGCGACTAGCGGGGGGCGGGTTACGCAGTATTTT
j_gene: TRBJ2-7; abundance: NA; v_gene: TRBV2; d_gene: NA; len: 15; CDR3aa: CASSEQLTVLHEQYF; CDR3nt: TGTGCCAGCAGTGAACAACTGACGGTATTACACGAGCAGTACTTC
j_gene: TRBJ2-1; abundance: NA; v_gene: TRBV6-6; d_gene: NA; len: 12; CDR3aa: CASRREGSEQFF; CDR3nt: TGTGCCAGCAGGCGTGAGGGGAGTGAGCAGTTCTTC
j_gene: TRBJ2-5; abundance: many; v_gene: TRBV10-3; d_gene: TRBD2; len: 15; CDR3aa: CAISEDGGGEETQYF; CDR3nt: TGTGCCATCAGTGAGGATGGCGGGGGGGAAGAGACCCAGTACTTC
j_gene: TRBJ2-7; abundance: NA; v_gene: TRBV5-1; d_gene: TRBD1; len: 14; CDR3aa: CASSLGRGRYEQYF; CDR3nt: TGCGCCAGCAGCTTAGGAAGGGGGCGTTACGAGCAGTACTTC
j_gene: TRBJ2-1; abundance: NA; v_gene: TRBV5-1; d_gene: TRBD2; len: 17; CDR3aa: CASSLPGAGGQNNEQFF; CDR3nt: TGCGCCAGCAGCTTGCCTGGGGCGGGGGGGCAGAACAATGAGCAGTTCTTC
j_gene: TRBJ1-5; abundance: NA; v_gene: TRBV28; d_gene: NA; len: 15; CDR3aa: CASGGWGASNQPQHF; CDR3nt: TGTGCCAGTGGGGGGTGGGGGGCGAGCAATCAGCCCCAGCATTTT
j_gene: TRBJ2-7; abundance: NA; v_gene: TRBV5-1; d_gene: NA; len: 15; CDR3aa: CASSRTGVQDYEQYF; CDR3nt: TGCGCCAGCAGCAGAACAGGAGTGCAGGACTACGAGCAGTACTTC
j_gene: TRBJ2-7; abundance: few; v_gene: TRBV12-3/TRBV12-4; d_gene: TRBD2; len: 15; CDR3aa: CASRPLAGGAYEQYF; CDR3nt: TGTGCCAGCAGACCCCTAGCGGGAGGGGCCTACGAGCAGTACTTC
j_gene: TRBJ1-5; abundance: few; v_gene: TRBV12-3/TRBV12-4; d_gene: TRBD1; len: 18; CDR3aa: CASSSTFSRTGSNQPQHF; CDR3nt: TGTGCCAGCAGTTCTACCTTCTCCCGGACAGGGAGCAATCAGCCCCAGCATTTT
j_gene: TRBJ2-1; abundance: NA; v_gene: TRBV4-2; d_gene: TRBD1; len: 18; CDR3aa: CAISHGLGGTLDYNEQFF; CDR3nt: TGTGCCATCAGCCACGGGCTAGGGGGCACTCTTGACTACAATGAGCAGTTCTTC
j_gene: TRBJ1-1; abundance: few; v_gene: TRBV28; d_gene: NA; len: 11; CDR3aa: CASSFKGGAFF; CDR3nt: TGTGCCAGCAGTTTTAAAGGTGGGGCTTTCTTT